Each of the 18 T cell receptor beta chains below was sequenced from the same sample in a study of shared clonotypes between healthy human individuals. CD45RO negativity and positive selection for CCR7 defined naive CD8 cells, a population that excluded terminally differentiated effector memory CD45RA+ cells. Sequenced by immunoSEQ multiplex PCR; TCRdb stores in-frame clones only, minus some. Here the sample spans around 700,000 clones, around 92% being singletons. The sequencing input was naive CD8+ T cells sorted from blood. The receptors come from a man in his thirties or forties in good health.

The chain has TRBV11-2 and TRBJ2-7, with no clear D. V lost 0 bases and J 3 bases, leaving 9 bases between the germline ends. The length of the CDR3 is 14 residues. The germline V gene encodes CDR1 SGHAT and CDR2 FQNNGV. The CDR3 protein is CASSLEWAVYEQYF. DNA of the CDR3: TGTGCCAGCAGCTTAGAGTGGGCAGTCTACGAGCAGTACTTC. The full variable domain, completed using reference TRBV11-2 and TRBJ2-7, is EAGVAQSPRYKIIEKRQSVAFWCNPISGHATLYWYQQILGQGPKLLIQFQNNGVVDDSQLPKDRFSAERLKGVDSTLKIQPAKLEDSAVYLCASSLEWAVYEQYFGPGTRLTVT.

The V and J genes are TRBV29-1 and TRBJ1-1, with TRBD1 matching over 9 bases. From germline, CDR1 is SQVTM and CDR2 ANQGSEA. There are 14 residues in the CDR3. The trim removed 5 bases at V and 4 bases at J, leaving 8 bases unmatched. CDR3 sequence: CSVRGQGSSTEAFF. DNA for the CDR3: TGCAGCGTTCGTGGACAGGGGAGCTCCACTGAAGCTTTCTTT.

The chain links TRBV11-2 to TRBJ2-7; D is ambiguous. Trimming stripped 8 bases from V and 3 bases from J, with 14 bases between. In germline, CDR1 is SGHAT, CDR2 FQNNGV. The length of the CDR3 is 13 residues. The CDR3 sequence: CASAPGERYEQYF. DNA of the CDR3: TGTGCCAGCGCACCGGGCGAACGCTACGAGCAGTACTTC.

V is TRBV7-9 and J is TRBJ2-1; D perhaps matches TRBD2 (5 bases). From germline, CDR1 is SEHNR and CDR2 FQNEAQ (reference sequence). V gave up 0 bases and J gave up 2 bases, with 8 bases separating them. There are 15 residues in the CDR3. CDR3 coding DNA: TGTGCCAGCAGCTTAGCTGGGAGAACCTACAATGAGCAGTTCTTC. Amino acids: CASSLAGRTYNEQFF. Drawing the rest from reference TRBV7-9 and TRBJ2-1, the complete variable domain is DTGVSQNPRHKITKRGQNVTFRCDPISEHNRLYWYRQTLGQGPEFLTYFQNEAQLEKSRLLSDRFSAERPKGSFSTLEIQRTEQGDSAMYLCASSLAGRTYNEQFFGPGTRLTVL.

Details on this clone: Other DNA variants within this sample encode the same CDR3. The V call is TRBV5-4, the J call TRBJ1-1; no definite D call. The V end lost 4 bases, the J end lost 5 bases, and 9 bases lay between the germline ends. The CDR3 is made up of 12 amino acids. Germline V gene sequence: CDR1 SGHNT, CDR2 YYREEE (reference sequence). CDR3 amino acids: CASSRANTEAFF. The CDR3, as DNA: TGTGCCAGCAGCCGGGCCAATACTGAAGCTTTCTTT.

This clone was counted once. V usage is TRBV7-6 and J usage is TRBJ2-7; D uncertain. Trimming pared 3 bases from V and 2 bases from J, leaving 11 bases between. The CDR3 contains 14 residues. Germline CDR1 reads SGHVS; CDR2 reads FNYEAQ. DNA of the CDR3: TGTGCCAGCAGCTTGGAATCGGGCGCCTACGAGCAGTACTTC. It codes for CASSLESGAYEQYF.

The chain joins TRBV5-4 to TRBJ2-1, with 8 bases fitting TRBD2. There are 15 residues in the CDR3. The germline CDR1 and CDR2 sequences are SGHNT and YYREEE (reference sequence). V shed 3 bases, J shed 2 bases, and the junction held 4 bases outside the gene matches. The CDR3 DNA reads TGTGCCAGCAGCTCCGGACTAGCCGCCTACAATGAGCAGTTCTTC. This translates into CASSSGLAAYNEQFF.

This clone was detected only once. V usage is TRBV6-1 and J usage is TRBJ2-1; D possibly matches TRBD1 or TRBD2 (5 bases each). Deletions cut 2 bases from V and 7 bases from J, with 9 bases between. CDR3 size: 13 residues. Germline CDR1 MNHNS, CDR2 SASEGT. The CDR3: CASSEMGRNEQFF. The CDR3 DNA sequence: TGTGCCAGCAGTGAAATGGGACGGAATGAGCAGTTCTTC.

The chain has TRBV11-2 and TRBJ2-5, with 12 bases fitting TRBD2. From germline, CDR1 is SGHAT and CDR2 FQNNGV. The CDR3 is made up of 16 amino acids. V dropped 5 bases and J dropped 0; count of bases not matched to a gene: 4. The CDR3 is CASSPWTSGNQETQYF. CDR3 nucleotides: TGTGCCAGCAGCCCATGGACTAGCGGGAACCAAGAGACCCAGTACTTC. Variable domain in full (rest from reference TRBV11-2 and TRBJ2-5): EAGVAQSPRYKIIEKRQSVAFWCNPISGHATLYWYQQILGQGPKLLIQFQNNGVVDDSQLPKDRFSAERLKGVDSTLKIQPAKLEDSAVYLCASSPWTSGNQETQYFGPGTRLLVL.

The gene calls are TRBV29-1 and TRBJ2-7, with 7 bases identical to TRBD2. Germline loops: CDR1 SQVTM, CDR2 ANQGSEA. CDR3 length equals 13 residues. The V segment lost 5 bases and the J segment 3 bases; nucleotides outside the gene matches: 7. The CDR3 loop is CSVRGEVGYEQYF. The DNA of the CDR3 is TGCAGCGTTCGGGGGGAGGTCGGCTACGAGCAGTACTTC.

V is TRBV7-9 and J is TRBJ1-4, with a weak D call TRBD1 (5 bases). V lost 4 bases, J lost 3 bases, and 24 bases lay in between. The CDR3 runs to 19 residues. Germline V CDR1 and CDR2: SEHNR, FQNEAQ (reference sequence). In DNA, the CDR3 is TGTGCCAGCAGCTCCGAAATTGGGCAGGGTAAAGGTGCTAATGAAAAACTGTTTTTT. Translated, it gives CASSSEIGQGKGANEKLFF.

V and J are TRBV7-6 and TRBJ2-1, with TRBD1 identical over 12 bases. Germline CDR1 SGHVS, CDR2 FNYEAQ. V shed 5 bases and J 6 bases; nucleotides not matched to a gene: 5. This CDR3 has 15 amino acids. The CDR3 spells CASSPGQGAGNEQFF. In DNA, the CDR3 is TGTGCCAGCAGCCCGGGACAGGGGGCCGGCAATGAGCAGTTCTTC. Together with reference TRBV7-6 and TRBJ2-1, the CDR3 gives the full variable domain: GAGVSQSPRYKVTKRGQDVALRCDPISGHVSLYWYRQALGQGPEFLTYFNYEAQQDKSGLPNDRFSAERPEGSISTLTIQRTEQRDSAMYRCASSPGQGAGNEQFFGPGTRLTVL.

V gene TRBV7-9 combines with J gene TRBJ2-5; 9 bases fit TRBD1. Germline trimming cut 4 bases from V and 7 bases from J; bases unmatched to any gene: 7. CDR3 length: 14 amino acids. The germline V gene has CDR1 SEHNR and CDR2 FQNEAQ (reference sequence). The DNA for the CDR3 is TGTGCCAGCAGCTCCCCGGGACAGGGAACGACCCAGTACTTC. It codes for CASSSPGQGTTQYF.

The chain is built from TRBV19 and TRBJ1-2; 8 nucleotides agree with TRBD1. Germline trimming cut 10 bases from V and 5 bases from J; bases unmatched to any gene: 12. The germline CDR1 and CDR2 sequences are LNHDA and SQIVND (reference sequence). The CDR3 covers 14 residues. The CDR3 reads CAIRGQGAGYGYTF. As DNA, the CDR3 is TGTGCCATAAGAGGACAGGGCGCTGGGTATGGCTACACCTTC.

The genes are TRBV27 and TRBJ2-1; D is perhaps TRBD2 (6 bases). Trimming cost V 8 bases and J 4 bases, with 12 bases left between them. CDR1 and CDR2 from the germline V gene are MNHEY and SMNVEV (reference sequence). The CDR3 is 13 residues long. CDR3 in amino acids: CASGGRGYNEQFF. Written as DNA, the CDR3 is TGTGCCAGCGGAGGGCGAGGATACAATGAGCAGTTCTTC.

The chain uses TRBV19 and TRBJ1-1; 8 nucleotides match TRBD1. Losses at the gene ends were 6 bases for V and 3 bases for J; bases not matched to a gene: 9. CDR1 is LNHDA and CDR2 is SQIVND in the germline V gene (reference sequence). The CDR3 has 15 amino acids. CDR3 nucleotides: TGTGCCAGTAGAACTGACAGGGGAACGGACACTGAAGCTTTCTTT. Translated: CASRTDRGTDTEAFF.

V gene TRBV7-9 combines with J gene TRBJ2-2, with TRBD2 identical over 10 bases. V was pared by 5 bases and J by 4 bases, with 7 bases of the junction left unmatched. The CDR3 totals 16 residues. Germline V CDR1 and CDR2: SEHNR, FQNEAQ (reference sequence). CDR3 coding DNA: TGTGCCAGCAGCACAGCAGGACTAGCGGTCACCGGGGAGCTGTTTTTT. This sequence encodes CASSTAGLAVTGELFF.

V gene TRBV10-2 combines with J gene TRBJ2-4, with D unresolved. The CDR3 covers 12 residues. Trimming shortened V by 6 bases and J by 4 bases, and 7 bases separated the two germline ends. Per the germline V gene, CDR1 is WSHSY and CDR2 is SAAADI. CDR3 sequence: CASSSGKNIQYF. CDR3 DNA: TGCGCCAGCAGCTCCGGGAAAAACATTCAGTACTTC.